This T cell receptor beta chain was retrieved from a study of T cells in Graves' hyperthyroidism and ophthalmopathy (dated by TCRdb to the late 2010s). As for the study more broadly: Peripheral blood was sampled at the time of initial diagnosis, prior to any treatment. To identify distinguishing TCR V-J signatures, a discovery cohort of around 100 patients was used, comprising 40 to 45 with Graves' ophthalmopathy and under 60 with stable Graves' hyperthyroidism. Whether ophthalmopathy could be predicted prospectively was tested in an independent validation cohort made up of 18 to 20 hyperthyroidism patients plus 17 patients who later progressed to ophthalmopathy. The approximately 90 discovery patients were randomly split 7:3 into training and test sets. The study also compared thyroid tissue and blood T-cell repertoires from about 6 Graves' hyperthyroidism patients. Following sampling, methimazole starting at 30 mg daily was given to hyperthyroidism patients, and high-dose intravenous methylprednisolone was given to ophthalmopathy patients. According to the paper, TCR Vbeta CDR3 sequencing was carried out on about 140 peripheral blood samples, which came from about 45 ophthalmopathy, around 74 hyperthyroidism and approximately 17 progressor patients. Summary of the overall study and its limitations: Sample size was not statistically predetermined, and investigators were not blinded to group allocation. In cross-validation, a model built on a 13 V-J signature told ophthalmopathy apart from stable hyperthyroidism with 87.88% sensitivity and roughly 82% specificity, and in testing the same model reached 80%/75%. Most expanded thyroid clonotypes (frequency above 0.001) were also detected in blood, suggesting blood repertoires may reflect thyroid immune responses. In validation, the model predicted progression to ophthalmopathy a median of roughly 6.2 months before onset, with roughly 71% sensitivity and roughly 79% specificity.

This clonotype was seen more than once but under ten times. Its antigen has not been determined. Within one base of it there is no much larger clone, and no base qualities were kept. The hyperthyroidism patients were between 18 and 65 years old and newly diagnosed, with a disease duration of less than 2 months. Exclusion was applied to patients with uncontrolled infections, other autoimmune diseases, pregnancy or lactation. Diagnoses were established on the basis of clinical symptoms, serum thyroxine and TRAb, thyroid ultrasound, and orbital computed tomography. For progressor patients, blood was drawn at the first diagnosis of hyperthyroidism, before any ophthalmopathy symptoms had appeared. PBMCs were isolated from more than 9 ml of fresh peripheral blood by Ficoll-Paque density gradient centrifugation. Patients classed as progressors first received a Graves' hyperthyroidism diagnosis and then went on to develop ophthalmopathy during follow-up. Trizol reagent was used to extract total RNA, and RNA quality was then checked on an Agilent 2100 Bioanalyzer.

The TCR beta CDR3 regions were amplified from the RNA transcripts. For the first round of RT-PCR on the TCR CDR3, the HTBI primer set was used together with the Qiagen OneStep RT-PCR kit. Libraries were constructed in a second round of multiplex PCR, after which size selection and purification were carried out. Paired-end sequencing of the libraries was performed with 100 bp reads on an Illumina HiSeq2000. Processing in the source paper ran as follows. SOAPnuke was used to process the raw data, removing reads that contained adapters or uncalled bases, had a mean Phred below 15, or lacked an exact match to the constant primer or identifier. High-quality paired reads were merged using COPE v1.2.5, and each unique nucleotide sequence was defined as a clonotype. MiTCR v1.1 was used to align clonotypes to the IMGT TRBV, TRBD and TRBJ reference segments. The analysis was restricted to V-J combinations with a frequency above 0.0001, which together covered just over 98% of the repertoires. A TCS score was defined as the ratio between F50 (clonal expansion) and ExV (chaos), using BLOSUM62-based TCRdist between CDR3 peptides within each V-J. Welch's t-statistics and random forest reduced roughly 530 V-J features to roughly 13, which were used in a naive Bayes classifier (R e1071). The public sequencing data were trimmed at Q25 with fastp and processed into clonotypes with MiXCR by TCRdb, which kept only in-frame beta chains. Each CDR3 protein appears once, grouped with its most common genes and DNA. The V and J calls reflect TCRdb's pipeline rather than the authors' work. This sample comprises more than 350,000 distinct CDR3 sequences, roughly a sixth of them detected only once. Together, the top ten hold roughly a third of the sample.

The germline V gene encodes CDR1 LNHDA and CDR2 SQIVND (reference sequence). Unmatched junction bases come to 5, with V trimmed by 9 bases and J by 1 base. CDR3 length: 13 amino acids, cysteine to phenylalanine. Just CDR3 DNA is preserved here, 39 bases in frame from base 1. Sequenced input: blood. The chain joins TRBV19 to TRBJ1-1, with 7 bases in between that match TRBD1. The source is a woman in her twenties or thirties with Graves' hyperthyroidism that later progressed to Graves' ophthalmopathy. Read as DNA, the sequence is TGTGCCAGCGTCCAGGGGGAGAACACTGAAGCTTTCTTT. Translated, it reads CASVQGENTEAFF.